This note documents a single TCR beta chain sequence. The entry originates in a study of CD8 T cells in Susac syndrome. With 8 bases removed from V and 2 bases from J, the gap between germline ends came to 15 bases. The CDR3 extends over 14 amino acids. Germline-derived CDR1 and CDR2 are SNHLY and FYNNEI. Reverse transcription of roughly 0.5 to 1 ug RNA used random hexamers. TCRdb fed the immunoSEQ multiplex PCR reads into MiXCR, producing one record per CDR3 protein. The sample carries about 180,000 distinct CDR3 sequences, roughly 94% recorded once. Material: CD4+ T cells from PBMCs. This chain connects TRBV2 to TRBJ2-5; D is ambiguous. The source is a human donor with Susac syndrome. CDR3 nucleotides: TGTGCCAGCGGACCGCCCCGGCGGCAAGAGACCCAGTACTTC. Amino acids: CASGPPRRQETQYF. Based on the CDR3 plus reference TRBV2 and TRBJ2-5, the full variable domain is EPEVTQTPSHQVTQMGQEVILRCVPISNHLYFYWYRQILGQKVEFLVSFYNNEISEKSEIFDDQFSVERPDGSNFTLKIRSTKLEDSAMYFCASGPPRRQETQYFGPGTRLLVL.